This T cell receptor beta chain was obtained from a study of T cells after yellow fever vaccination (dated by TCRdb to the late 2010s). As for the study more broadly: Libraries from fractions with low cell numbers were prepared with the SMART-Seq v4 Ultra Low Input RNA kit. Two healthy male donors, one aged 18 to 30 and one aged 30 to 40 years, made up the cohort. Bulk PBMC replicates and cell subsets were isolated from blood drawn at multiple timepoints before and after both primary and secondary immunization. Bulk TCR alpha and beta repertoires were sequenced longitudinally to track T-cell clones before and after primary and booster YFV17D yellow fever vaccination.

The reads were generated on an Illumina NovaSeq 6000. TCR cDNA was synthesized by 5'RACE template switching, through which a universal primer site and unique molecular identifiers were introduced. Priming of cDNA synthesis was performed from both the TCR alpha and TCR beta constant segments. Libraries were amplified in two PCR steps, with sample barcodes and sequencing adapters added in the second step. Sequencing of libraries was performed on Illumina HiSeq 2500 (2x100 bp) or NovaSeq (2x150 bp). The authors' pipeline ran thus. MIGEC was used to demultiplex reads and collapse the reads into UMI consensus sequences, and MiXCR was used for V(D)J alignment. Vaccine-responding clonotypes were defined with edgeR using replicate PBMC samples, requiring FDR below 0.01 and a log2 fold change above 5 up to day 15. Each bulk clonotype was labeled CD4 or CD8 based on which sequenced repertoire, CD4 or CD8, contained the clonotype at higher abundance. TCRdb trimmed public reads at Q25 via fastp, called clones via MiXCR and kept in-frame beta chains. Under each unique CDR3 protein, matching rows form one entry showing the most common genes and DNA. The V and J calls come from TCRdb's annotation, not from the publication. A total of 350,000 to 450,000 distinct CDR3 sequences appear in this sample, approximately 19% of them only once. Clones ranked in the top ten supply 18% of the sample.

This clonotype was observed a handful of times. The antigen it binds to is not known. Base quality data are lacking; no much larger clone is found one base away. Taken with the paper, the label for treatment or condition translates to: live attenuated yellow fever vaccine strain. At every blood-draw timepoint, two biological replicates of bulk PBMCs were collected. A standard Ficoll-Paque protocol was used to isolate PBMCs from peripheral blood. RNA was extracted with TriZol from bulk PBMCs, CD4 and CD8 fractions, and dextramer-positive and dextramer-negative fractions. The paper as a whole reports these results and caveats: Only a couple of donors were included in the study, so the extent to which the findings can be generalized is limited. FACS-sorted repertoires could contain abundant contaminating clonotypes from the bulk population, so computational filtering was required. A small share of clonotypes occurred in both CD4 and CD8 compartments, likely arising from convergent recombination. The secondary T-cell response was found to be weaker but faster than the primary response, with a peak reached on day 5 rather than on day 15. Most clones expanded after primary vaccination (almost 98% of CD4 and 88% of CD8) were re-detected after the booster, suggesting that broad memory maintenance occurred.

The CDR3 has 11 amino acids, counting the end cysteine and phenylalanine. CDR3 DNA is the only sequence kept; it has 33 bases, read in frame from the first base. Trimming at the junction amounts to 4 bases on V and 7 bases on J, and the germline ends lie 6 bases apart. CDR1 and CDR2, looked up from the germline V gene (reference sequence), are MNHEY and SMNVEV. The sequence joins TRBV27 to TRBJ2-3; no D gene call is confident. The sample here was PBMCs, taken before the yellow fever booster vaccination. The TCR originated in a man between 18 and 35 years old who received the YFV17D yellow fever vaccine. The CDR3: CASSSLYTQYF. The bases are TGTGCCAGCAGTTCGCTGTATACGCAGTATTTT.